This TCR beta chain was obtained from a study of regulatory T cells in long-lasting Graves disease. Study information: Freshly diagnosed Graves' patients had used antithyroid drugs for under 3 months. Points from the study as a whole: Persistent disease preferred TRBV28, TRBJ1-2 and TRBJ2-5; new disease, TRBV20-1 and TRBJ2-1.

CDR3 length: 11 residues. The V and J ends lost 7 bases and 1 base respectively, with 4 bases between them. CDR1 SQVTM and CDR2 ANQGSEA come from the germline V gene. Arm-PCR of CDR3 regions with iRepertoire HTBI primers generated TCR beta libraries. MiXCR, applied by TCRdb to the multiplex PCR reads, yields one record per CDR3 protein. The data contain around 400,000 distinct CDR3 sequences, roughly 15% of them seen just once; the ten biggest clones take up 22%. Details on this clonotype: As yet, its antigen is unknown.

Regarding time point: newly diagnosed GD, antithyroid drugs for less than 3 months. Following extraction of RNA from PBMCs, that RNA was used to make the TCR library. Graves' disease diagnoses used American Thyroid Association guidelines. The chain is built from TRBV29-1 and TRBJ2-2; no clear D. The source material was peripheral blood mononuclear cells (PBMCs), sampled at new diagnosis, from a patient treated with antithyroid drugs. This clonotype originated in a female donor with Graves disease. The chain's CDR3 is CSGGNTGELFF. The CDR3 DNA sequence: TGCAGCGGAGGGAACACCGGGGAGCTGTTTTTT.